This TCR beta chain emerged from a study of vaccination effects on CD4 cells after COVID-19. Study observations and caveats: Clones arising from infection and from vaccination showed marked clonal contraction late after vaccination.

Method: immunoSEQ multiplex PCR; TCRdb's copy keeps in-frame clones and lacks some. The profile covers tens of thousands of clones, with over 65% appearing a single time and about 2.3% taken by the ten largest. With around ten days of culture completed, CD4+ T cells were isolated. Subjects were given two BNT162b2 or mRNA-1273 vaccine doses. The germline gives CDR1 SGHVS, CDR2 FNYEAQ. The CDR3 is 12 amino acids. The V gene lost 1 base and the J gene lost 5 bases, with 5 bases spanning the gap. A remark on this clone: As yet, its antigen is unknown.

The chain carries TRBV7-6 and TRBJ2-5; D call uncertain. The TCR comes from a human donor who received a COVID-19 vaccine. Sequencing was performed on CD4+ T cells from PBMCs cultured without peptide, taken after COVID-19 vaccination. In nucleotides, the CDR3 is TGTGCCAGCAGCTTAGAACTTGAGACCCAGTACTTC. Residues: CASSLELETQYF. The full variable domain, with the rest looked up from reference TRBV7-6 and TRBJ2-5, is GAGVSQSPRYKVTKRGQDVALRCDPISGHVSLYWYRQALGQGPEFLTYFNYEAQQDKSGLPNDRFSAERPEGSISTLTIQRTEQRDSAMYRCASSLELETQYFGPGTRLLVL.